The clone carrying this T cell receptor beta chain was seen a handful of times. Its specificity is unknown. These data belong to a study of beta chain features in type 1 diabetes. Study outcomes and limitations: TCRB CDR3s from Type 1 diabetes patients were moderately but significantly shorter in all four CD4+ subsets. More deletions and fewer insertions at VDJ junctions were found in patients with type 1 diabetes. Equally in patients and controls, PCR might preferentially amplify shorter templates. Here, the possible influence of HLA type (on TCRB rearrangement) remained unresolved.

Germline CDR1 reads SGHTA; CDR2 reads FQGTGA. Trimming cost V 5 bases and J 7 bases, with 18 bases left between them. The CDR3 is 15 amino acids. All of the isolated RNA was reverse transcribed, so expressed TCRB transcripts were sequenced. The data were produced by immunoSEQ multiplex PCR, yet TCRdb's version contains in-frame clones alone and is incomplete. Of some 640,000 clones listed, roughly an eighth were seen once; the top ten hold 0.035% to 0.045%. This TCR was sampled from a man between 18 and 35 years old with type 1 diabetes. Sequencing was performed on naive CD4+ T cells from blood. J is TRBJ1-5 and V is TRBV7-3; D possibly corresponds to TRBD1 (6 bases). DNA for the CDR3: TGTGCCAGCAGCCCTAACACGGGGGGCGGACAGCCCCAGCATTTT. Translating it yields CASSPNTGGGQPQHF. The full variable domain, completed using reference TRBV7-3 and TRBJ1-5, is GAGVSQTPSNKVTEKGKYVELRCDPISGHTALYWYRQSLGQGPEFLIYFQGTGAADDSGLPNDRFFAVRPEGSVSTLKIQRTERGDSAVYLCASSPNTGGGQPQHFGDGTRLSIL.